A single TCR beta chain is shown here with its context. Its matching antigen is unknown. RNA extraction was followed by reverse transcription into cDNA, which acted as the sequencing template. TCRdb's copy holds only in-frame clones and misses some; the assay was immunoSEQ multiplex PCR. This sample has 150,000 to 200,000 clones, with roughly 63% found just once. The data stem from a study of CD8+ T cells in alopecia areata. Findings and limits, study-wide: Clonality in the scalp and expanded CD8+ clones ranked among the top 100 were significantly decreased by tofacitinib.

This sample's treatment: oral pan-JAK inhibitor, 5-10 mg twice daily. The CDR3 extends over 15 amino acids. V was clipped by 3 bases and J by 4 bases; unmatched bases: 5. Germline CDR1 SGHVS, CDR2 FQNEAQ. The TCR originated in a human donor with alopecia areata. Sequencing was performed on CD4+ T cells sorted from blood, taken at approximately week 60, from a patient treated with tofacitinib. The V call is TRBV7-8, the J call TRBJ2-1; 8 nucleotides line up with TRBD2. The CDR3 coding sequence is TGTGCCAGCAGCTTTCAACTAGCGGATTACAATGAGCAGTTCTTC. Its protein is CASSFQLADYNEQFF.